This is a list of T cell receptor beta chains from one sample in a study of metastatic and nonmetastatic thyroid tumors. Using MiXCR, TCRdb re-called clones from the PCR reads. The data show around 70,000 clones, 15% to 20% seen once. Input material: blood. The receptors shown here come from a female donor with papillary thyroid cancer or a benign thyroid nodule (not recorded which). Some clones in this sample may be carry-over from other donors' samples. CDR3s include the opening cysteine and the closing phenylalanine or tryptophan. Each record gives: clone size, J gene, V gene, D gene, CDR3 protein, CDR3 DNA. D genes are given only for firm matches. Size is omitted from some rows. Given values are once, few, many or a class for expanded clones.

many	TRBJ2-3	TRBV29-1	-	CSVEGLYEDTQYF	TGCAGCGTTGAAGGGCTCTACGAGGATACGCAGTATTTT
once	TRBJ1-2	TRBV20-1	TRBD1	CSAGTGGYYGYTF	TGCAGTGCTGGGACAGGGGGCTACTATGGCTACACCTTC
many	TRBJ2-7	TRBV5-1	-	CASSLVGSYEQYF	TGCGCCAGCAGCTTGGTCGGCTCCTACGAGCAGTACTTC
many	TRBJ1-2	TRBV20-1	-	CSARVIGHQGGYTF	TGCAGTGCTAGAGTTATAGGACACCAAGGTGGCTACACCTTC
many	TRBJ1-2	TRBV5-1	-	CASSLSMIDYGYTF	TGCGCCAGCAGCTTGAGCATGATTGACTATGGCTACACCTTC
many	TRBJ1-5	TRBV4-2	TRBD1	CASSQERDSQSNQPQHF	TGTGCCAGCAGCCAAGAGAGGGACAGTCAAAGCAATCAGCCCCAGCATTTT
many	TRBJ2-1	TRBV7-6	TRBD2	CASSLVGTSANNEQFF	TGTGCCAGCAGCCTAGTGGGGACTAGCGCGAACAATGAGCAGTTCTTC
many	TRBJ2-3	TRBV4-2	-	CASSQDRGSTDTQYF	TGTGCCAGCAGCCAAGATCGCGGGAGCACAGATACGCAGTATTTT
many	TRBJ2-1	TRBV9	TRBD2	CASSPRLASSSYNEQFF	TGTGCCAGCAGCCCCCGACTAGCGTCGAGCTCCTACAATGAGCAGTTCTTC
-	TRBJ1-1	TRBV6-1	-	CASLPLQGMNTEAFF	TGTGCCAGCCTCCCCTTACAGGGCATGAACACTGAAGCTTTCTTT
many	TRBJ1-1	TRBV10-3	-	CAISEGGTEAFF	TGTGCCATCAGTGAGGGTGGGACTGAAGCTTTCTTT
many	TRBJ2-2	TRBV18	-	CASSPRRVSLKVNTGELFF	TGTGCCAGCTCACCACGCCGGGTCTCCCTTAAGGTGAACACCGGGGAGCTGTTTTTT
-	TRBJ2-2	TRBV11-2	TRBD2	CAISLGATSGSTDRELFF	TGTGCCATCAGCTTAGGGGCGACTAGCGGTAGCACTGATAGGGAGCTGTTTTTT
-	TRBJ2-2	TRBV9	TRBD2	CASSAPLAGTNTGELFF	TGTGCCAGCAGCGCCCCACTAGCGGGAACGAACACCGGGGAGCTGTTTTTT
many	TRBJ1-1	TRBV3-1	-	CASSQEGGGRNTEAFF	TGTGCCAGCAGCCAAGAAGGTGGGGGACGGAACACTGAAGCTTTCTTT
-	TRBJ2-7	TRBV30	-	CAWNVGQWVYEQYF	TGTGCCTGGAACGTAGGGCAGTGGGTCTACGAGCAGTACTTC
-	TRBJ2-5	TRBV30	-	CAWSVRDRQETQYF	TGTGCCTGGAGTGTACGCGACCGCCAAGAGACCCAGTACTTC
-	TRBJ2-2	TRBV7-3	TRBD1	CASSFAPGGVTGELFF	TGTGCCAGCAGCTTTGCTCCAGGGGGCGTCACCGGGGAGCTGTTTTTT
few	TRBJ2-1	TRBV28	-	CASSYPPSVAGAYNEQFF	TGTGCCAGCAGTTATCCTCCCTCGGTGGCGGGGGCGTACAATGAGCAGTTCTTC
few	TRBJ2-1	TRBV24-1	TRBD2	CATSDRLAGELEQFF	TGTGCCACCAGTGACAGACTAGCGGGAGAATTAGAGCAGTTCTTC
-	TRBJ2-3	TRBV30	-	CAWSGQWTQYF	TGTGCCTGGAGCGGACAGTGGACGCAGTATTTT
-	TRBJ1-6	TRBV3-1	-	CASSQDLYSPLHF	TGTGCCAGCAGCCAAGATCTGTATTCACCCCTCCACTTT
many	TRBJ1-6	TRBV30	-	CAWSVIGGQSSYNSPLHF	TGTGCCTGGAGTGTAATCGGTGGGCAGAGCTCCTATAATTCACCCCTCCACTTT
many	TRBJ2-5	TRBV6-1	-	CASSTTKETQYF	TGTGCCAGCAGCACCACTAAAGAGACCCAGTACTTC
few	TRBJ1-6	TRBV7-8	TRBD1	CASSLYRGWGSYSPLHF	TGTGCCAGCAGCCTCTACAGGGGATGGGGTTCCTATTCACCCCTCCACTTT
many	TRBJ1-1	TRBV12-3/TRBV12-4	-	CASSSTMNTEAFF	TGTGCCAGCAGTTCAACAATGAACACTGAAGCTTTCTTT
many	TRBJ1-4	TRBV3-1	-	CASSQDQGEKLFF	TGTGCCAGCAGCCAAGATCAGGGAGAAAAACTGTTTTTT
-	TRBJ2-5	TRBV12-3/TRBV12-4	TRBD1	CASSFQGVGETQYF	TGTGCCAGCAGTTTCCAGGGGGTAGGGGAGACCCAGTACTTC
few	TRBJ1-6	TRBV28	-	CASSGQNNSPLHF	TGTGCCAGCAGTGGACAGAATAATTCACCCCTCCACTTT
-	TRBJ2-7	TRBV11-2	-	CASSFPSSSYEQYF	TGTGCCAGCAGCTTTCCCTCTAGCTCCTACGAGCAGTACTTC
many	TRBJ1-1	TRBV28	-	CASSSLVGGIAEAFF	TGTGCCAGCAGTTCCCTCGTGGGGGGGATCGCTGAAGCTTTCTTT
many	TRBJ2-5	TRBV30	-	CAWTTDTYNQETQYF	TGTGCCTGGACTACGGACACCTACAACCAAGAGACCCAGTACTTC
many	TRBJ2-5	TRBV12-3/TRBV12-4	-	CASSLQQQETQYF	TGTGCCAGCAGTTTACAGCAGCAAGAGACCCAGTACTTC
many	TRBJ2-5	TRBV27	-	CASSAGRGETQYF	TGTGCCAGCAGTGCAGGGAGGGGGGAGACCCAGTACTTC
-	TRBJ2-1	TRBV28	-	CASIPIGLENYNEQFF	TGTGCCAGCATCCCAATTGGGCTCGAGAACTACAATGAGCAGTTCTTC
-	TRBJ2-7	TRBV27	TRBD1	CASSPIPDRVHEQYF	TGTGCCAGCAGTCCCATACCTGACAGGGTTCACGAGCAGTACTTC
-	TRBJ2-3	TRBV2	-	CATRGWGVPTDTQYF	TGTGCCACCCGGGGGTGGGGTGTTCCAACAGATACGCAGTATTTT
-	TRBJ2-3	TRBV11-1	TRBD2	CASSPQAGGQADTQYF	TGTGCCAGCAGCCCCCAAGCGGGGGGGCAGGCAGATACGCAGTATTTT
many	TRBJ2-5	TRBV2	-	CASSVSQQETQYF	TGTGCCAGCAGTGTGAGCCAGCAAGAGACCCAGTACTTC
many	TRBJ2-5	TRBV24-1	TRBD1	CAVPGTEYQETQYF	TGTGCCGTCCCCGGGACAGAGTACCAAGAGACCCAGTACTTC
-	TRBJ2-7	TRBV11-2	-	CASSDTGTYEQYF	TGTGCCAGCAGCGACACAGGGACCTACGAGCAGTACTTC
many	TRBJ1-2	TRBV24-1	TRBD1	CATSDPDRNYGYTF	TGTGCCACCAGTGACCCGGACAGGAACTATGGCTACACCTTC
many	TRBJ1-3	TRBV19	TRBD1	CASSTAPGQLFSGNTIYF	TGTGCCAGTAGTACCGCCCCGGGACAGCTTTTCTCTGGAAACACCATATATTTT
many	TRBJ2-1	TRBV7-8	-	CASTKDSRITSYNEQFF	TGTGCCAGCACCAAGGACTCTAGAATCACTTCCTACAATGAGCAGTTCTTC
few	TRBJ2-7	TRBV6-1	-	CASRESPFYEQYF	TGTGCCAGCAGAGAGTCTCCCTTCTACGAGCAGTACTTC
many	TRBJ2-7	TRBV6-1	-	CASGRYEQYF	TGTGCCAGCGGGCGCTACGAGCAGTACTTC
few	TRBJ2-3	TRBV29-1	-	CSVENHGTDTQYF	TGCAGCGTTGAGAACCACGGAACAGATACGCAGTATTTT
few	TRBJ1-3	TRBV6-1	-	CASSKQGFSGNTIYF	TGTGCCAGCAGCAAACAGGGTTTTTCTGGAAACACCATATATTTT